Following are 20 T cell receptor beta chains from one sample sequenced in a study of OX40 agonist ivuxolimab in advanced cancers. The data were produced by immunoSEQ multiplex PCR, yet TCRdb's version contains in-frame clones alone and is incomplete. The sample has fewer than 80,000 clones, around 89% seen once. The sample in question was CD4+ or CD8+ T cells sorted from blood, obtained in a trial of the OX40 agonist ivuxolimab. The receptor source for this set is an adult with an advanced solid tumor such as melanoma, head and neck, liver or kidney cancer.

This chain links TRBV29-1 with TRBJ2-1, with D maybe TRBD2 (6 bases). This CDR3 spans 14 amino acids. Germline V gives CDR1 SQVTM, CDR2 ANQGSEA. Trimming took off 3 bases at V and 3 bases at J, with 12 bases between the two ends. The CDR3 sequence is CSVDTGRGYNEQFF. In DNA form, the CDR3 reads TGCAGCGTTGATACCGGGAGAGGCTACAATGAGCAGTTCTTC.

This chain uses TRBV19 with TRBJ1-5; 8 positions agree with TRBD1. The germline V gene has CDR1 LNHDA and CDR2 SQIVND (reference sequence). Losses at the gene ends were 7 bases for V and 2 bases for J; bases not matched to a gene: 13. The CDR3 extends over 17 amino acids. DNA of the CDR3: TGTGCCAGTAACTCCCCGACAGGGGTTTCGCGCAATCAGCCCCAGCATTTT. Its translation: CASNSPTGVSRNQPQHF.

The genes are TRBV5-6 and TRBJ2-3, with D perhaps TRBD2 (7 bases). CDR1 and CDR2 from the germline V gene are SGHDT and YYEEEE. The germline V and J ends were trimmed by 1 base and 6 bases, with 9 bases remaining between them. The CDR3 length is 13 residues. The CDR3 DNA reads as TGTGCCAGCAGCTTGCGGGGGGCGGATACGCAGTATTTT. Its protein is CASSLRGADTQYF.

In this sample, this clone turned up once. The chain has TRBV5-1 and TRBJ1-2; the D gene is possibly TRBD1 (6 bases). Trimming took off 7 bases at V and 0 bases at J, with 13 bases between the two ends. The CDR3 extends over 14 amino acids. Germline lookup yields CDR1 SGHRS and CDR2 YFSETQ. The CDR3 DNA follows: TGCGCCAGCGGGGGTGGGACAACTAACTATGGCTACACCTTC. This codes for CASGGGTTNYGYTF.

The V and J genes are TRBV19 and TRBJ1-2; D unclear. This CDR3 is built from 15 residues. Germline assignment: CDR1 LNHDA and CDR2 SQIVND (reference sequence). The ends were cut back, 6 bases at V and 1 base at J, with 15 bases in the middle. The CDR3 DNA reads as TGTGCCAGTAGATCGTGGTTACTTCTTAACTATGGCTACACCTTC. Its translation is CASRSWLLLNYGYTF.

V and J are TRBV7-3 and TRBJ2-5, with a tentative D call TRBD2 (6 bases). V was shortened by 1 base and J by 6 bases, with 15 bases between the two germline ends. CDR1 is SGHTA, CDR2 FQGTGA, per germline. The CDR3 spans 15 residues. The CDR3 here is CASSLNGDSRKTQYF. CDR3 sequence (DNA): TGTGCCAGCAGCTTAAACGGGGACTCTAGAAAGACCCAGTACTTC.

This clone is termed medium-sized. Other DNA sequences in the sample encode the same CDR3. The chain combines TRBV7-6 with TRBJ2-7, with 11 bases lining up with TRBD2. V shed 5 bases, J shed 1 base, and the junction held 1 base outside the gene matches. The germline CDR1 and CDR2 sequences are SGHVS and FNYEAQ. CDR3 length: 14 residues. Written as DNA, the CDR3 is TGTGCCAGCAGCCCTAGCGGGAGGTCCTACGAGCAGTACTTC. As protein: CASSPSGRSYEQYF.

This chain links TRBV7-9 with TRBJ2-3, with 12 bases lining up with TRBD2. V was pared by 5 bases and J by 3 bases, with 12 bases of the junction left unmatched. The germline V gene encodes CDR1 SEHNR and CDR2 FQNEAQ (reference sequence). CDR3 length: 18 residues. The CDR3 spells CASSRLAGVKEATDTQYF. In DNA, the CDR3 is TGTGCCAGCAGCCGACTAGCGGGAGTAAAGGAAGCAACAGATACGCAGTATTTT.

The chain couples TRBV5-1 to TRBJ2-1; D gene unclear. Germline CDR1 SGHRS, CDR2 YFSETQ. This CDR3 spans 12 amino acids. Trimming shortened V by 4 bases and J by 8 bases, and 10 bases separated the two germline ends. This CDR3 is CASSPPSDEQFF. CDR3 DNA: TGCGCCAGCAGCCCCCCAAGCGATGAGCAGTTCTTC. Filled out from reference TRBV5-1 and TRBJ2-1, the complete variable domain reads KAGVTQTPRYLIKTRGQQVTLSCSPISGHRSVSWYQQTPGQGLQFLFEYFSETQRNKGNFPGRFSGRQFSNSRSEMNVSTLELGDSALYLCASSPPSDEQFFGPGTRLTVL.

The chain employs TRBV7-6 and TRBJ2-3; D not resolved. The CDR3 spans 16 residues. V gave up 0 bases and J gave up 0 bases, with 10 bases separating them. Looked up from germline, CDR1 is SGHVS and CDR2 is FNYEAQ. CDR3 amino acids: CASSLAWLSSTDTQYF. The CDR3 nucleotides read TGTGCCAGCAGCTTAGCGTGGCTATCTAGCACAGATACGCAGTATTTT. The full variable domain, its missing parts supplied by reference TRBV7-6 and TRBJ2-3, is GAGVSQSPRYKVTKRGQDVALRCDPISGHVSLYWYRQALGQGPEFLTYFNYEAQQDKSGLPNDRFSAERPEGSISTLTIQRTEQRDSAMYRCASSLAWLSSTDTQYFGPGTRLTVL.

The chain employs TRBV6-5 and TRBJ1-5; tentative D call: TRBD1 (6 bases). This CDR3 has 14 amino acids. Looked up from germline, CDR1 is MNHEY and CDR2 is SVGAGI. V lost 6 bases, J lost 3 bases, and 12 bases lay in between. The CDR3: CASSLQGFNQPQHF. The DNA for the CDR3 is TGTGCCAGCAGCCTACAGGGATTCAATCAGCCCCAGCATTTT.

The rearrangement joins TRBV10-3 to TRBJ1-1, with a weak D call TRBD1 (6 bases). The CDR3 runs to 15 residues. In germline, CDR1 is ENHRY, CDR2 SYGVKD. With 3 bases removed from V and 5 bases from J, the gap between germline ends came to 16 bases. CDR3 residues: CAISDLEGGGTEAFF. In DNA form, the CDR3 reads TGTGCCATCAGTGATTTGGAAGGGGGAGGAACTGAAGCTTTCTTT.

The V call is TRBV2, the J call TRBJ1-1; D is perhaps TRBD1 (6 bases). Germline V gene data show CDR1 as SNHLY and CDR2 as FYNNEI. The CDR3 length is 12 residues. V shed 1 base and J shed 10 bases, with 10 bases lying between them. The CDR3 region has the DNA TGTGCCAGCAGTGAAGTGGGAGGGGGAGCTTTCTTT. Translation: CASSEVGGGAFF.

The V gene is TRBV11-3, the J gene TRBJ2-2; possible D gene TRBD1, 6 bases. CDR1 and CDR2 (germline): SGHNT, YENEEA. The CDR3 covers 16 residues. V was shortened by 4 bases and J by 0 bases, with 12 bases between the two germline ends. CDR3 protein: CASSSPGAANTGELFF. CDR3 in DNA: TGTGCCAGCAGCTCCCCAGGGGCCGCGAACACCGGGGAGCTGTTTTTT.

A single count supports this clone. J is TRBJ2-1 and V is TRBV5-1, with a weak D call TRBD2 (6 bases). Germline values: CDR1 SGHRS, CDR2 YFSETQ. The CDR3 totals 16 residues. V was trimmed by 4 bases and J by 7 bases, leaving 21 bases between them. CDR3 sequence reads: CASSKRRRDTTNEQFF. CDR3 DNA sequence: TGCGCCAGCAGCAAACGGAGGCGGGATACTACAAATGAGCAGTTCTTC.

This chain connects TRBV6-6 to TRBJ2-7; D gene unclear. Germline CDR1 is MNHNY and CDR2 is SVGAGI (reference sequence). CDR3 length: 14 residues. V lost 0 bases, J lost 3 bases, and 9 bases lay in between. The CDR3 region is CASSYSLANYEQYF. CDR3 nucleotide sequence: TGTGCCAGCAGTTACTCACTGGCGAACTACGAGCAGTACTTC.

The V call is TRBV12-5, the J call TRBJ2-5, with TRBD2 as a possible D gene (5 bases). The CDR3 has 12 residues. The germline gives CDR1 LGHNT, CDR2 FRNRAP. V was shortened by 6 bases and J by 3 bases, with 8 bases between the two germline ends. The DNA of the CDR3 is TGTGCTAGTGGGCGGGTCAAAGAGACCCAGTACTTC. It is translated as CASGRVKETQYF.

The rearrangement uses TRBV10-1 and TRBJ2-7; 9 nucleotides line up with TRBD1. The CDR3 sequence is 15 residues long. The germline CDR1 and CDR2 sequences are WNHNN and SYGVQD (reference sequence). With V trimmed by 2 bases and J by 4 bases, 6 bases remained unmatched. The CDR3 coding sequence is TGCGCCAGCAGTGAGGGGACAGGGAGACCGTACGAGCAGTACTTC. Protein sequence: CASSEGTGRPYEQYF.

V and J are TRBV28 and TRBJ2-7, with a weak D call TRBD1 (6 bases). V lost 5 bases to trimming and J lost 1 base, with 15 bases between them. Germline V gene data show CDR1 as MDHEN and CDR2 as SYDVKM. This CDR3 is built from 15 residues. The CDR3 loop is CASSQPTGLSYEQYF. The CDR3 DNA is TGTGCCAGCAGTCAACCGACAGGTCTTTCCTACGAGCAGTACTTC.

This CDR3 is CASSWGRGAGYTF. In DNA form, the CDR3 reads TGCGCCAGCAGCTGGGGGCGGGGGGCTGGCTACACCTTC. V and J are TRBV5-1 and TRBJ1-2, with TRBD1 as a possible D gene (6 bases). This CDR3 comprises 13 residues. Trimming left V 3 bases short and J 7 bases short, with 13 bases between. Looked up from germline, CDR1 is SGHRS and CDR2 is YFSETQ.